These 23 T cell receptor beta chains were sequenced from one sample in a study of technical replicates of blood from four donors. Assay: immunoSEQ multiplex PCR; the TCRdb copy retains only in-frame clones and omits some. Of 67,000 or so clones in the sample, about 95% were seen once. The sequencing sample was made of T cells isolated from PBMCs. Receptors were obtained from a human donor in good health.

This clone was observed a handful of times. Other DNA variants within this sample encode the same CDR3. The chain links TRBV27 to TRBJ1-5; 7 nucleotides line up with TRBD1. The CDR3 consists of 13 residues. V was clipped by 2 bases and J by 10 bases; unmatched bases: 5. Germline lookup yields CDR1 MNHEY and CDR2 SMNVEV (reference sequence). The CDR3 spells CASSLDRVRPQHF. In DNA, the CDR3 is TGTGCCAGCAGTTTAGACAGGGTTCGTCCCCAGCATTTT.

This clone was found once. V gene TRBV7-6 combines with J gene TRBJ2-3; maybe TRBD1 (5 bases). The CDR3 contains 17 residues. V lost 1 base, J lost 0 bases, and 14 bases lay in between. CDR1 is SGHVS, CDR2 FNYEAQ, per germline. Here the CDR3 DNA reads TGTGCCAGCAGCTTAGACAATAGGGGCCCTAGCACAGATACGCAGTATTTT. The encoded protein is CASSLDNRGPSTDTQYF.

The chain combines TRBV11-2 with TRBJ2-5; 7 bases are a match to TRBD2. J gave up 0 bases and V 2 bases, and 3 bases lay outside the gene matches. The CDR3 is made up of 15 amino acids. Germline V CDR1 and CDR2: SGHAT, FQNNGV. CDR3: CASSLPGRYQETQYF. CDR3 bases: TGTGCCAGCAGCTTACCCGGGAGGTACCAAGAGACCCAGTACTTC.

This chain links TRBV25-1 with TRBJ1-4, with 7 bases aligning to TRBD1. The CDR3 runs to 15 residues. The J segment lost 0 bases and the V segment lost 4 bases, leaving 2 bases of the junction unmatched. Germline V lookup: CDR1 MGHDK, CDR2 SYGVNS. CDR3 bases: TGTGCCAGCAGTGTAACAGGGGCAACTAATGAAAAACTGTTTTTT. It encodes CASSVTGATNEKLFF.

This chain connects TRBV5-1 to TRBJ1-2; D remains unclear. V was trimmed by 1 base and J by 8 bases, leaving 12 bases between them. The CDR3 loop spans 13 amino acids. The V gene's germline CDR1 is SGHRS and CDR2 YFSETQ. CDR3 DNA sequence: TGCGCCAGCAGCTTGACCGGGGAGGGCGGCTACACCTTC. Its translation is CASSLTGEGGYTF.

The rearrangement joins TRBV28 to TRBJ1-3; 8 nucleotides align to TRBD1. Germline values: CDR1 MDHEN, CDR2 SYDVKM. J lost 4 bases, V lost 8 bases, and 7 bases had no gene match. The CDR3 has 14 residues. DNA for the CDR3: TGTGCCAGCCGAGGACAGGGCTTGGGAAACACCATATATTTT. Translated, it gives CASRGQGLGNTIYF. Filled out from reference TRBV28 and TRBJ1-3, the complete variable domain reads DVKVTQSSRYLVKRTGEKVFLECVQDMDHENMFWYRQDPGLGLRLIYFSYDVKMKEKGDIPEGYSVSREKKERFSLILESASTNQTSMYLCASRGQGLGNTIYFGEGSWLTVV.

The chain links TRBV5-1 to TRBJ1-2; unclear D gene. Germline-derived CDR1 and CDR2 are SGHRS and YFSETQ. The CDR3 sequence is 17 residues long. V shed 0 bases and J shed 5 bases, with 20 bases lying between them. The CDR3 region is CASSLVLTGEVPYGYTF. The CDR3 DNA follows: TGCGCCAGCAGCTTGGTGCTGACGGGTGAGGTGCCTTATGGCTACACCTTC.

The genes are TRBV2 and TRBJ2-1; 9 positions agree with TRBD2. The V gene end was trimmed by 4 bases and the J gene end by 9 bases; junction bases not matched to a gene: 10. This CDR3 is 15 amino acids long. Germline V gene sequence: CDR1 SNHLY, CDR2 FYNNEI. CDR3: CASSGVAGVWGEQFF. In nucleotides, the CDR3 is TGTGCCAGCAGTGGTGTAGCGGGAGTGTGGGGTGAGCAGTTCTTC.

CDR3 loop: CASSLEGGAGYNEQFF. CDR3 nucleotides: TGCGCCAGCAGCTTGGAGGGCGGAGCGGGATACAATGAGCAGTTCTTC. The gene calls are TRBV5-1 and TRBJ2-1, with 7 bases lining up with TRBD2. CDR3 length equals 16 residues. V dropped 0 bases and J dropped 4; count of bases not matched to a gene: 7. Germline V gene lookup returns CDR1 SGHRS and CDR2 YFSETQ.

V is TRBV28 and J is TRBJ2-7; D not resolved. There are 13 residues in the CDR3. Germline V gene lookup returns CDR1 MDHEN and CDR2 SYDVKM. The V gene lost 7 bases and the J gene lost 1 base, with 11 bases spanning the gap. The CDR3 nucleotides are TGTGCCAGCACCATCGGGTCTTCCTACGAGCAGTACTTC. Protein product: CASTIGSSYEQYF.

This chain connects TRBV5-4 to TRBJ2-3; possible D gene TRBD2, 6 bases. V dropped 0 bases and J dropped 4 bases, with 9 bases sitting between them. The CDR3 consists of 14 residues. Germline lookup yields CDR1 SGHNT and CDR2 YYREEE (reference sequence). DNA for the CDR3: TGTGCCAGCAGCTTGGTAGCGGCAGCAGATACGCAGTATTTT. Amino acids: CASSLVAAADTQYF.

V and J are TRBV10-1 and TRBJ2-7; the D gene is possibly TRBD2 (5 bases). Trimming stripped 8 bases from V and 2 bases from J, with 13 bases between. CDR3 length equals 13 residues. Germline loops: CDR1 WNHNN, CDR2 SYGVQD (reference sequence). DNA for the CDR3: TGCGCCAGCGGCGGGCTCTCGACCTACGAGCAGTACTTC. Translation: CASGGLSTYEQYF.

The CDR3: CASSLVYGGATDTQYF. CDR3 bases: TGTGCCAGCAGCTTAGTATACGGTGGGGCTACAGATACGCAGTATTTT. The chain couples TRBV7-2 to TRBJ2-3; a weak D match, TRBD1 (5 bases). Germline V gene sequence: CDR1 SGHTA, CDR2 FQGNSA. There are 16 residues in the CDR3. Trimming removed 1 base from V and 3 bases from J, with 14 bases in between. Filled out from reference TRBV7-2 and TRBJ2-3, the complete variable domain reads GAGVSQSPSNKVTEKGKDVELRCDPISGHTALYWYRQSLGQGLEFLIYFQGNSAPDKSGLPSDRFSAERTGGSVSTLTIQRTQQEDSAVYLCASSLVYGGATDTQYFGPGTRLTVL.

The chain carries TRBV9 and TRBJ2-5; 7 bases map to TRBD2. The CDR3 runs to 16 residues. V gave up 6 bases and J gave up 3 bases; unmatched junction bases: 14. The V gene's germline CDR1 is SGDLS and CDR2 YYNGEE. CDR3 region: CASTRYGGGDEETQYF. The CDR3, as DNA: TGTGCCAGCACCCGATACGGGGGAGGGGACGAAGAGACCCAGTACTTC.

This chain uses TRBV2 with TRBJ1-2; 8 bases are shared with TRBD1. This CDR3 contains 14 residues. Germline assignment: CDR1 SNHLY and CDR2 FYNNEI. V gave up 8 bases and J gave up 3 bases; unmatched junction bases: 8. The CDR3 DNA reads TGTGCCAGCGTCAGGGGGCGTTCGGACTATGGCTACACCTTC. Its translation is CASVRGRSDYGYTF.

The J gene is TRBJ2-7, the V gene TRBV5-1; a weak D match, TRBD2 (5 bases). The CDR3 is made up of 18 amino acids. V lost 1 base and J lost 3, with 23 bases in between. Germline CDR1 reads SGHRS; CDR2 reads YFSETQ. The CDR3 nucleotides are TGCGCCAGCAGCTTGTTTCTCGGCGGGTCCAACTCCTACTACGAGCAGTACTTC. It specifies CASSLFLGGSNSYYEQYF.

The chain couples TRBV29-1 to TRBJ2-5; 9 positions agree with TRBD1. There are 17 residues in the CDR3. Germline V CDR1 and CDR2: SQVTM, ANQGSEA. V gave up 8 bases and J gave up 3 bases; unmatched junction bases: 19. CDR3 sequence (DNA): TGCAGCACTACCGGGACAGGGCGCGGTTGGTGGGAAGAGACCCAGTACTTC. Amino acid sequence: CSTTGTGRGWWEETQYF.

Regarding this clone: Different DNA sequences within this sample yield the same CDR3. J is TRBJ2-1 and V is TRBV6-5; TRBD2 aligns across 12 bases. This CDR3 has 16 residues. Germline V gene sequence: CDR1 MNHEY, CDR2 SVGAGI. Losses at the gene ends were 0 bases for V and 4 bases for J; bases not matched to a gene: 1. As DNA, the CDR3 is TGTGCCAGCAGTTACTCTCTAGCGGGAGGGTACAATGAGCAGTTCTTC. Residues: CASSYSLAGGYNEQFF.

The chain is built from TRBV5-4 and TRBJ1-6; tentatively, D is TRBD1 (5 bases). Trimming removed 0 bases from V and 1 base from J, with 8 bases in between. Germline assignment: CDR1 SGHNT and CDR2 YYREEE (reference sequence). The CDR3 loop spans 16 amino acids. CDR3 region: CASSLARGSYNSPLHF. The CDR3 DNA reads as TGTGCCAGCAGCTTGGCTAGGGGATCCTATAATTCACCCCTCCACTTT.

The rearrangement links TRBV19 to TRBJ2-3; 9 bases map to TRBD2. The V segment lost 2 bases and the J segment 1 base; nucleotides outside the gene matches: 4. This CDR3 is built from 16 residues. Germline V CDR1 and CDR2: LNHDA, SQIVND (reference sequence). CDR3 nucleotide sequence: TGTGCCAGTAGTATATATCTAGCGGGGCGCACAGATACGCAGTATTTT. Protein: CASSIYLAGRTDTQYF.

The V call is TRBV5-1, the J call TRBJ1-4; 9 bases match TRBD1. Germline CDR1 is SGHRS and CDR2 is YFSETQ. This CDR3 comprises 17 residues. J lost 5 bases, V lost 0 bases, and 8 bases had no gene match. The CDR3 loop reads CASSLGPSGTGNEKLFF. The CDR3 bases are TGCGCCAGCAGCTTGGGGCCCTCCGGGACAGGGAATGAAAAACTGTTTTTT.

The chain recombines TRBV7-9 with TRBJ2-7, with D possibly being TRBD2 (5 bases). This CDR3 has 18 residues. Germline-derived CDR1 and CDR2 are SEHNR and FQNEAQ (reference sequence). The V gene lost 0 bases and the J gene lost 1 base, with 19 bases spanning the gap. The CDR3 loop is CASSLATTMAGISYEQYF. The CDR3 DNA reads TGTGCCAGCAGCTTAGCGACTACTATGGCCGGTATATCCTACGAGCAGTACTTC.

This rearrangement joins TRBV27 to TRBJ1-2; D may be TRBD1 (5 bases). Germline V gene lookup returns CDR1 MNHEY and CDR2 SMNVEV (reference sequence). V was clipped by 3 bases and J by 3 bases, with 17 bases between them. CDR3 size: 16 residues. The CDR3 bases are TGTGCCAGCAGTTTGAAGGGTTTCGGGGGGGACTATGGCTACACCTTC. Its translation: CASSLKGFGGDYGYTF.